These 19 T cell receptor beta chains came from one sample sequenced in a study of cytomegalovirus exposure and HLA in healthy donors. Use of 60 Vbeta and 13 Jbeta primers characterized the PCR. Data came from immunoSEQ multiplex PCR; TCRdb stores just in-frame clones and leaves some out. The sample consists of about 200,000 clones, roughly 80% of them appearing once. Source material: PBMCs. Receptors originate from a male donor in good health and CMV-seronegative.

In DNA form, the CDR3 reads TGTGCCAGCGGTAAGACAGGGATCACAGATACGCAGTATTTT. Encoded protein: CASGKTGITDTQYF. The V call is TRBV2, the J call TRBJ2-3, with TRBD1 matching over 7 bases. The CDR3 runs to 14 residues. V lost 8 bases, J lost 2 bases, and 7 bases stayed unmatched. The germline V gene has CDR1 SNHLY and CDR2 FYNNEI. Combining the CDR3 with reference TRBV2 and TRBJ2-3 gives the whole variable domain EPEVTQTPSHQVTQMGQEVILRCVPISNHLYFYWYRQILGQKVEFLVSFYNNEISEKSEIFDDQFSVERPDGSNFTLKIRSTKLEDSAMYFCASGKTGITDTQYFGPGTRLTVL.

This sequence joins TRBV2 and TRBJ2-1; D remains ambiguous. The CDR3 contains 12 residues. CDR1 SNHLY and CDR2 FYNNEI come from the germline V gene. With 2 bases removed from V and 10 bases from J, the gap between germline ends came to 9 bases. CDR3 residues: CASSEYSSEQFF. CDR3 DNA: TGTGCCAGCAGTGAATATAGCAGCGAGCAGTTCTTC.

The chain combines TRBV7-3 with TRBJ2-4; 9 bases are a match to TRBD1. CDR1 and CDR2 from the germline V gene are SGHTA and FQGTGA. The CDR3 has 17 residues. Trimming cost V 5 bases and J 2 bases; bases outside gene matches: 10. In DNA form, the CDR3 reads TGTGCCAGCAGCCCCGGACAGGGGATCTGGACCAAAAACATTCAGTACTTC. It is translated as CASSPGQGIWTKNIQYF.

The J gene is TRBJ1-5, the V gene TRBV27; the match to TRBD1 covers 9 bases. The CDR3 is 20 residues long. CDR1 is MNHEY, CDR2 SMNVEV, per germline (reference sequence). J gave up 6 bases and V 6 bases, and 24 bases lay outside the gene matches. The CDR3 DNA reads TGTGCCAGCAGCATCTACGGTGTGGACAGGGGAGGTTCAAAGGGTCAGCCCCAGCATTTT. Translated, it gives CASSIYGVDRGGSKGQPQHF.

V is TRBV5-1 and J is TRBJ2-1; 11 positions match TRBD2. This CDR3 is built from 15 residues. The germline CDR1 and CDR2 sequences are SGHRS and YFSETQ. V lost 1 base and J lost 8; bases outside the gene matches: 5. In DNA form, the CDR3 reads TGCGCCAGCAGCTTGACTAGCGGGAGATGGGATGAGCAGTTCTTC. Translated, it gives CASSLTSGRWDEQFF.

CDR3 nucleotide sequence: TGTGCCAGCAGCTTGTCGGGACTCTGGGTGCAGTACTTC. This codes for CASSLSGLWVQYF. V gene TRBV5-8 combines with J gene TRBJ2-7; a possible D gene is TRBD2 (6 bases). Germline values: CDR1 SGHTS, CDR2 YDEGEE. Trimming pared 1 base from V and 9 bases from J, leaving 14 bases between. The CDR3 is 13 amino acids.

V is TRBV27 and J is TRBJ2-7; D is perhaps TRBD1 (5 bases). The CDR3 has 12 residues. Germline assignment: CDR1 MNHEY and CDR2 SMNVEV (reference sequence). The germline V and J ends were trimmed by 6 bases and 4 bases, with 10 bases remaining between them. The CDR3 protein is CASRGSGYEQYF. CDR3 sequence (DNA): TGTGCCAGCAGAGGGTCAGGGTACGAGCAGTACTTC.

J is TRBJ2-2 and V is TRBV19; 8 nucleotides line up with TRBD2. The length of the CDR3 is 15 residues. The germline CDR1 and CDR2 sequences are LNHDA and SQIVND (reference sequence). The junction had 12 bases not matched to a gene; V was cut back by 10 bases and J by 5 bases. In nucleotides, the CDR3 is TGTGCCACCTCCTTGGGCGGGGGGTGGACCGGGGAGCTGTTTTTT. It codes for CATSLGGGWTGELFF. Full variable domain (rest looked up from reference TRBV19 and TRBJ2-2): DGGITQSPKYLFRKEGQNVTLSCEQNLNHDAMYWYRQDPGQGLRLIYYSQIVNDFQKGDIAEGYSVSREKKESFPLTVTSAQKNPTAFYLCATSLGGGWTGELFFGEGSRLTVL.

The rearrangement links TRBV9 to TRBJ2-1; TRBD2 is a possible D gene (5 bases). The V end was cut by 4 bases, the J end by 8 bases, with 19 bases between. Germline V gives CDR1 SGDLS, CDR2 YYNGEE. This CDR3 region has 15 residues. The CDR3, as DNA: TGTGCCAGCAGCCCCGTGAGGGCAGTGTTGGATGAGCAGTTCTTC. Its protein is CASSPVRAVLDEQFF.

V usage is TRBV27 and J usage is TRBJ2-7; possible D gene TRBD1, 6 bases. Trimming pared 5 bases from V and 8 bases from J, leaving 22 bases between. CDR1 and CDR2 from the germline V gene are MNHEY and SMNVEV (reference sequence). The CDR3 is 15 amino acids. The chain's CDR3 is CASSQRGGEPTKQYF. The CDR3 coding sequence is TGTGCCAGCAGTCAAAGAGGGGGTGAACCTACGAAGCAGTACTTC.

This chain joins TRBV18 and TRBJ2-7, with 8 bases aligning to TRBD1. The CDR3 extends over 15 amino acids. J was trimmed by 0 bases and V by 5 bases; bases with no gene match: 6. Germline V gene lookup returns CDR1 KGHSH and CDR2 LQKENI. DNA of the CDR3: TGTGCCAGCTCATTACCGGGACAGGCCTCCTACGAGCAGTACTTC. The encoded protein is CASSLPGQASYEQYF.

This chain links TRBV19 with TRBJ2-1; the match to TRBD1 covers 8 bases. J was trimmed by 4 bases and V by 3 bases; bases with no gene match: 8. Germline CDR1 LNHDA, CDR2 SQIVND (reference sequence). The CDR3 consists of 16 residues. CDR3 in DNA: TGTGCCAGTAGTATGGACCCTAGGACAGGGTACAATGAGCAGTTCTTC. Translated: CASSMDPRTGYNEQFF. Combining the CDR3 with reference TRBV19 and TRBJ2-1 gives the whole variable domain DGGITQSPKYLFRKEGQNVTLSCEQNLNHDAMYWYRQDPGQGLRLIYYSQIVNDFQKGDIAEGYSVSREKKESFPLTVTSAQKNPTAFYLCASSMDPRTGYNEQFFGPGTRLTVL.

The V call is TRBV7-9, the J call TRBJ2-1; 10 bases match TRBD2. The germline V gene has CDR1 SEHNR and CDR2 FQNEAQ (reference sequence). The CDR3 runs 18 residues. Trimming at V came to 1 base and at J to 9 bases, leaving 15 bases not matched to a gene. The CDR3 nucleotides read TGTGCCAGCAGCTTAGGATCTTTAAGCGGGAGGGCCCTTAGTGAGCAGTTCTTC. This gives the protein CASSLGSLSGRALSEQFF.

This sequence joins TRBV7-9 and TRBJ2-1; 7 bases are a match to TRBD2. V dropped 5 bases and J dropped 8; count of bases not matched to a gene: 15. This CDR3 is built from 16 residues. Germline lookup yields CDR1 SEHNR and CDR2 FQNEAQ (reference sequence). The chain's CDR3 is CASSHAQGRAGDEQFF. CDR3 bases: TGTGCCAGCAGCCATGCCCAAGGGAGGGCCGGGGATGAGCAGTTCTTC.

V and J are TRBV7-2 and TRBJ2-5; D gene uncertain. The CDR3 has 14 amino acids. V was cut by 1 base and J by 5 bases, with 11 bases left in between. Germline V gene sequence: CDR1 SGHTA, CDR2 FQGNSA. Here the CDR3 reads CASSLEPLSETQYF. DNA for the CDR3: TGTGCCAGCAGCTTAGAGCCGCTCTCGGAGACCCAGTACTTC.

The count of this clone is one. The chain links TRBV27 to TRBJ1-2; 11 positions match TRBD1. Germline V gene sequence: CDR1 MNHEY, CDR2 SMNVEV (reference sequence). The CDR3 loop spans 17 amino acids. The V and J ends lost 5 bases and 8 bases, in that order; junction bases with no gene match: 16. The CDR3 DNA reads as TGTGCCAGCAGTCCTCTAGAAGGACAGGGGGCAGTACGGGGCTACACCTTC. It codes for CASSPLEGQGAVRGYTF.

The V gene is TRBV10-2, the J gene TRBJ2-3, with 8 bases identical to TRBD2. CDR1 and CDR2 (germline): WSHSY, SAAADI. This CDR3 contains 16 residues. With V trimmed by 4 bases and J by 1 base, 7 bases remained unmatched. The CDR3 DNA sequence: TGCGCCAGCAGTGGGCTAGCGGGCTGGCGCACAGATACGCAGTATTTT. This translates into CASSGLAGWRTDTQYF.

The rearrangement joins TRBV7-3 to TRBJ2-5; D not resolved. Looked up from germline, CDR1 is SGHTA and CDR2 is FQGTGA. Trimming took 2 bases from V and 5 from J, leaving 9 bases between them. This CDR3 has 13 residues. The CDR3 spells CASSLQVWETQYF. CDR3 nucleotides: TGTGCCAGCAGCTTACAGGTTTGGGAGACCCAGTACTTC.

CDR3 sequence (DNA): TGTGCCAGCAGCTTCCGGGACTCCCGCACAGATACGCAGTATTTT. It translates to CASSFRDSRTDTQYF. The chain links TRBV7-9 to TRBJ2-3; possibly TRBD2 for D (6 bases). Trimming left V 3 bases short and J 1 base short, with 11 bases between. Germline CDR1 is SEHNR and CDR2 is FQNEAQ (reference sequence). The CDR3 runs 15 residues.